The clone carrying this T cell receptor beta chain was picked up many times. Its cognate antigen is unknown. The study included ophthalmopathy patients with Clinical Activity Score at least 3, NOSPECS grade at least 4 and duration under 3 months. Clinical symptoms, serum thyroxine and TRAb, thyroid ultrasound and orbital computed tomography were used for the diagnoses. These data belong to a study of T cells in Graves' hyperthyroidism and ophthalmopathy. Notes on the study in general: Also found in blood were most expanded thyroid clonotypes above 0.001.

RNA transcripts provided the source from which TCR beta CDR3 regions were amplified. RT-PCR in the first round (using the HTBI primer set) targeted the TCR CDR3. TCRdb re-called the multiplex PCR reads with MiXCR, one entry per CDR3 protein. The data hold 300,000 to 450,000 distinct CDR3 sequences, with 14% observed a single time. The sequenced sample consisted of blood. The receptor comes from a woman aged 25-40 years with Graves' ophthalmopathy.

The CDR3 DNA reads TGTGCCAGCTCACCAGCGGGTGTCGGATCCGGGGAGCTGTTTTTT. Its translation: CASSPAGVGSGELFF. The gene calls are TRBV18 and TRBJ2-2; tentative D call: TRBD2 (5 bases). Trimming stripped 2 bases from V and 6 bases from J, with 13 bases between. The length of the CDR3 is 15 residues. The germline CDR1 and CDR2 sequences are KGHSH and LQKENI.